The 7 T cell receptor beta chains given below trace back to one sample, sequenced in a study of cytomegalovirus exposure and HLA in healthy donors. The PCR was carried out with 60 Vbeta primers and 13 Jbeta primers. The protocol was immunoSEQ multiplex PCR, while the TCRdb copy is restricted to in-frame clones and leaves out a portion. The data show 100,000 to 150,000 clones, around 80% seen once. Specimen: PBMCs. These receptors all come from a woman aged 18-29 years in good health and CMV-seropositive.

The chain employs TRBV7-3 and TRBJ1-1; tentatively, D is TRBD1 (5 bases). Germline CDR1 SGHTA, CDR2 FQGTGA. The CDR3 extends over 16 amino acids. V gave up 5 bases and J gave up 1 base, with 17 bases separating them. The CDR3, as DNA: TGTGCCAGCAGCGCCATCACAGGCCCTCGGAACACTGAAGCTTTCTTT. This sequence encodes CASSAITGPRNTEAFF.

This chain connects TRBV10-3 to TRBJ1-2; the D is unclear. V was shortened by 6 bases and J by 6 bases, with 8 bases between the two germline ends. This CDR3 spans 11 amino acids. Germline CDR1 is ENHRY and CDR2 is SYGVKD. Here the CDR3 reads CAIRSTDGYTF. The CDR3 bases are TGTGCCATCAGAAGTACTGATGGCTACACCTTC.

The chain carries TRBV5-1 and TRBJ1-1; 7 bases are a match to TRBD1. The CDR3 has 12 residues. Germline assignment: CDR1 SGHRS and CDR2 YFSETQ. V dropped 4 bases and J dropped 8; count of bases not matched to a gene: 5. The CDR3 DNA follows: TGCGCCAGCAGCCCGACAGGGATGGAAGCTTTCTTT. This codes for CASSPTGMEAFF.

V and J are TRBV9 and TRBJ1-6; D may be TRBD1 (6 bases). The germline gives CDR1 SGDLS, CDR2 YYNGEE. Trimming removed 0 bases at V and 7 bases at J, with 14 bases between. The CDR3 runs to 16 residues. The CDR3 DNA is TGTGCCAGCAGCGTAGCGTGGTGGCAGGGGAATTCACCCCTCCACTTT. It translates to CASSVAWWQGNSPLHF.

V gene TRBV9 combines with J gene TRBJ2-3; 8 bases agree with TRBD2. The J segment lost 2 bases and the V segment lost 5 bases, leaving 4 bases of the junction unmatched. The CDR3 totals 14 residues. The germline CDR1 and CDR2 sequences are SGDLS and YYNGEE. The CDR3 DNA sequence: TGTGCCAGCAGTCGGACTAGCCACACAGATACGCAGTATTTT. It encodes CASSRTSHTDTQYF.

This sequence joins TRBV5-1 and TRBJ1-2; TRBD1 aligns across 9 bases. J was trimmed by 1 base and V by 4 bases; bases with no gene match: 8. Germline V lookup: CDR1 SGHRS, CDR2 YFSETQ. The CDR3 consists of 16 residues. As DNA, the CDR3 is TGCGCCAGCAGCCCCCAGTGGGGACAGGGTAACTATGGCTACACCTTC. Translated, it gives CASSPQWGQGNYGYTF. Based on the CDR3 plus reference TRBV5-1 and TRBJ1-2, the full variable domain is KAGVTQTPRYLIKTRGQQVTLSCSPISGHRSVSWYQQTPGQGLQFLFEYFSETQRNKGNFPGRFSGRQFSNSRSEMNVSTLELGDSALYLCASSPQWGQGNYGYTFGSGTRLTVV.

The chain links TRBV5-1 to TRBJ2-1; 11 bases align to TRBD2. Germline V lookup: CDR1 SGHRS, CDR2 YFSETQ. The V and J ends lost 7 bases and 5 bases, in that order; junction bases with no gene match: 8. The length of the CDR3 is 15 residues. Here the CDR3 DNA reads TGCGCCAGCTCTCGTCTAGCGGGGGGCGACAATGAGCAGTTCTTC. Its translation is CASSRLAGGDNEQFF.